These 23 T cell receptor beta chains came from one sample sequenced in a study of shared clonotypes between healthy human individuals. Libraries were prepared by immunoSEQ multiplex PCR; TCRdb keeps only in-frame clonotypes and omits some of them. Among fewer than 3 million clones listed, 92% were seen once. The sequenced sample consisted of naive CD4+ T cells from PBMCs. Subset denoted: CD45RA+ positively selected. The receptors were gathered from a man younger than 35 in good health. Some clones in this sample may be carry-over from other donors' samples.

This clone showed up just once. Other DNA sequences from this sample encode an identical CDR3 as well. The chain combines TRBV5-5 with TRBJ1-2, with 7 bases identical to TRBD1. From germline, CDR1 is SGHKS and CDR2 YYEKEE (reference sequence). This CDR3 has 14 amino acids. Trimming took 5 bases from V and 4 from J; bases not matched to a gene: 8. This CDR3 reads CASSRTGEGYGYTF. The CDR3 coding sequence is TGTGCCAGCAGTAGAACAGGGGAGGGCTATGGCTACACCTTC.

This chain links TRBV6-1 with TRBJ2-5; 8 bases match TRBD1. The DNA end favors TRBJ2-7, so the J call may be wrong. Germline V gene data show CDR1 as MNHNS and CDR2 as SASEGT. The CDR3 has 15 residues. CDR3 in amino acids: CASRRSTFRGLEQYF. Written as DNA, the CDR3 is TGTGCCAGCAGGCGTTCGACGTTCAGGGGGCTCGAGCAGTACTTC.

About this clone itself: The same CDR3 can be traced to other DNA sequences in this sample. The chain is built from TRBV28 and TRBJ1-2, with D possibly being TRBD1 (5 bases). CDR3 length: 13 amino acids. Germline CDR1 and CDR2: MDHEN and SYDVKM. V was trimmed by 3 bases and J by 6 bases, leaving 11 bases between them. The CDR3 spells CASSLYRGNGYTF. For the CDR3, the DNA is TGTGCCAGCAGTTTGTATAGGGGTAATGGCTACACCTTC.

The CDR3 loop reads CSVSSSAETQYF. The CDR3 bases are TGCAGCGTTAGCTCCAGCGCAGAGACCCAGTACTTC. V is TRBV29-1 and J is TRBJ2-5, with D uncertain. The CDR3 loop spans 12 amino acids. V was trimmed by 5 bases and J by 4 bases, leaving 11 bases between them. CDR1 is SQVTM and CDR2 is ANQGSEA in the germline V gene.

Concerning this clone: Other DNA sequences in the sample encode the same CDR3. This chain links TRBV7-3 with TRBJ2-5; 7 bases line up with TRBD1. Germline-derived CDR1 and CDR2 are SGHTA and FQGTGA. Trimming at V came to 4 bases and at J to 5 bases, leaving 4 bases not matched to a gene. The CDR3 has 13 amino acids. CDR3 sequence (DNA): TGTGCCAGCAGCTCTTACAGGGGTGAGACCCAGTACTTC. Its protein product is CASSSYRGETQYF.

The chain uses TRBV7-3 and TRBJ1-1; D not certain. The germline V gene has CDR1 SGHTA and CDR2 FQGTGA. This CDR3 spans 13 amino acids. Trimming took 1 base from V and 1 from J, leaving 4 bases between them. CDR3 in amino acids: CASSLIENTEAFF. Written as DNA, the CDR3 is TGTGCCAGCAGCTTAATAGAGAACACTGAAGCTTTCTTT.

This clone was seen only once. V usage is TRBV28 and J usage is TRBJ1-2, with 9 bases fitting TRBD1. Germline assignment: CDR1 MDHEN and CDR2 SYDVKM. The CDR3 has 15 amino acids. Trimming took 5 bases from V and 5 from J; bases not matched to a gene: 9. The DNA of the CDR3 is TGTGCCAGCAGTGAAAACAGGGGGCCAGGGTATGGCTACACCTTC. Translation: CASSENRGPGYGYTF.

The genes are TRBV11-3 and TRBJ2-7; 9 positions match TRBD2. Germline CDR1 is SGHNT and CDR2 is YENEEA. J was trimmed by 3 bases and V by 4 bases; bases with no gene match: 4. The CDR3 contains 14 residues. Here the CDR3 reads CASSSSTSGYEQYF. DNA for the CDR3: TGTGCCAGCAGCTCCTCGACTAGCGGCTACGAGCAGTACTTC. The variable domain in full, completed from reference TRBV11-3 and TRBJ2-7, reads EAGVVQSPRYKIIEKKQPVAFWCNPISGHNTLYWYLQNLGQGPELLIRYENEEAVDDSQLPKDRFSAERLKGVDSTLKIQPAELGDSAVYLCASSSSTSGYEQYFGPGTRLTVT.

CDR3 residues: CASSQRYGPATGELFF. The CDR3 nucleotides are TGCGCCAGCAGCCAACGCTACGGGCCTGCCACCGGGGAGCTGTTTTTT. This rearrangement joins TRBV4-3 to TRBJ2-2; D not certain. The germline V gene encodes CDR1 LGHNA and CDR2 YSLEER. The CDR3 extends over 16 amino acids. Trimming cost V 2 bases and J 4 bases, with 14 bases left between them.

This clone has a single count. The V call is TRBV9, the J call TRBJ1-3, with D unresolved. The V gene lost 3 bases and the J gene lost 2 bases, with 12 bases spanning the gap. CDR1 is SGDLS, CDR2 YYNGEE, per germline. The length of the CDR3 is 15 residues. The CDR3, as DNA: TGTGCCAGCAGCGCCCTGGGAGAAGCTGGAAACACCATATATTTT. Protein product: CASSALGEAGNTIYF.

The chain links TRBV5-1 to TRBJ2-3, with 7 positions matching TRBD1. V gave up 4 bases and J gave up 1 base; unmatched junction bases: 6. The CDR3 covers 15 residues. Germline V gene data show CDR1 as SGHRS and CDR2 as YFSETQ. CDR3 sequence (DNA): TGCGCCAGCAGCCCAGGGGGTTGGGGCACAGATACGCAGTATTTT. It codes for CASSPGGWGTDTQYF.

The rearrangement joins TRBV20-1 to TRBJ2-7; D is possibly TRBD2 (6 bases). The germline V gene encodes CDR1 DFQATT and CDR2 SNEGSKA (reference sequence). Trimming took 5 bases from V and 6 from J, leaving 11 bases between them. The CDR3 extends over 11 amino acids. The CDR3 DNA sequence: TGCAGTGCTCTAGCGCGGGGCGAGCAGTACTTC. Translated: CSALARGEQYF.

A remark on this clone: Within the sample, other DNA sequences also encode this same CDR3. CDR3 sequence: CASSPGPTDTQYF. The CDR3 DNA follows: TGTGCCAGCAGCCCGGGACCCACAGATACGCAGTATTTT. The rearrangement uses TRBV11-3 and TRBJ2-3; either TRBD1 or TRBD2 may fit D (5 bases each). This CDR3 has 13 residues. The V gene's germline CDR1 is SGHNT and CDR2 YENEEA. V gave up 5 bases and J gave up 2 bases, with 8 bases separating them.

The rearrangement links TRBV28 to TRBJ1-3; unclear D gene. Germline CDR1 MDHEN, CDR2 SYDVKM. The CDR3 length is 15 residues. Trimming removed 5 bases at V and 2 bases at J, with 13 bases between. The CDR3 DNA sequence: TGTGCCAGCAGTCCGCGGACTCCGCCTGGAAACACCATATATTTT. This translates into CASSPRTPPGNTIYF.

The CDR3 spells CAISEYRVDEQYF. CDR3 coding DNA: TGTGCCATCAGTGAGTACAGGGTAGACGAGCAGTACTTC. The chain is built from TRBV10-3 and TRBJ2-7; D is possibly TRBD1 (6 bases). Germline CDR1 ENHRY, CDR2 SYGVKD. V was shortened by 1 base and J by 5 bases, with 9 bases between the two germline ends. The CDR3 is made up of 13 amino acids.

As to this clone: The same CDR3 arises from other DNA sequences in this sample as well. The CDR3 loop is CASSLAGRETQYF. The CDR3 DNA reads TGTGCCAGCAGCTTAGCGGGGCGAGAGACCCAGTACTTC. The chain employs TRBV7-2 and TRBJ2-5, with a tentative D call TRBD1 (5 bases). CDR3 length: 13 residues. Germline CDR1 and CDR2: SGHTA and FQGNSA. The V gene lost 0 bases and the J gene lost 4 bases, with 6 bases spanning the gap.

This chain links TRBV11-2 with TRBJ2-5; D assignment may be TRBD1 or TRBD2 (5 bases each). The CDR3 has 16 amino acids. Trimming removed 5 bases from V and 5 bases from J, with 21 bases in between. Per germline, CDR1 SGHAT and CDR2 FQNNGV. The CDR3 is CASSLGPDGVGETQYF. Here the CDR3 DNA reads TGTGCCAGCAGCCTGGGGCCCGACGGGGTCGGGGAGACCCAGTACTTC. Together with reference TRBV11-2 and TRBJ2-5, the CDR3 gives the full variable domain: EAGVAQSPRYKIIEKRQSVAFWCNPISGHATLYWYQQILGQGPKLLIQFQNNGVVDDSQLPKDRFSAERLKGVDSTLKIQPAKLEDSAVYLCASSLGPDGVGETQYFGPGTRLLVL.

V and J are TRBV9 and TRBJ2-7, with D possibly being TRBD2 (5 bases). The CDR3 totals 15 residues. Germline V gene lookup returns CDR1 SGDLS and CDR2 YYNGEE. V was pared by 3 bases and J by 1 base, with 14 bases between. CDR3 coding DNA: TGTGCCAGCAGCGGGGGAGTTTCTGGTTCCTACGAGCAGTACTTC. Its translation: CASSGGVSGSYEQYF.

This chain uses TRBV28 with TRBJ2-2; TRBD2 aligns across 16 bases. This CDR3 has 16 residues. Trimming at V came to 5 bases and at J to 6 bases, leaving 3 bases not matched to a gene. CDR1 MDHEN and CDR2 SYDVKM come from the germline V gene. CDR3 loop: CASSGGTSGRAGELFF. The CDR3 DNA follows: TGTGCCAGCAGTGGGGGGACTAGCGGGAGGGCCGGGGAGCTGTTTTTT.

Comment on this clone: Other DNA sequences within the sample encode an identical CDR3. The V and J genes are TRBV5-1 and TRBJ2-1; TRBD2 matches 11 bases. Germline CDR1 reads SGHRS; CDR2 reads YFSETQ. V was clipped by 0 bases and J by 3 bases; unmatched bases: 2. This CDR3 spans 16 amino acids. The CDR3 bases are TGCGCCAGCAGCTTGGGACTAGCGGGAATCTACAATGAGCAGTTCTTC. This encodes CASSLGLAGIYNEQFF.

The J gene is TRBJ1-5, the V gene TRBV28; 7 bases line up with TRBD1. The CDR3 contains 15 residues. CDR1 is MDHEN and CDR2 is SYDVKM in the germline V gene. J was trimmed by 2 bases and V by 5 bases; bases with no gene match: 6. The CDR3 coding sequence is TGTGCCAGCAGTCAGGGGGGTGGGCGCAATCAGCCCCAGCATTTT. This codes for CASSQGGGRNQPQHF. The whole variable domain, remainder taken from reference TRBV28 and TRBJ1-5, is DVKVTQSSRYLVKRTGEKVFLECVQDMDHENMFWYRQDPGLGLRLIYFSYDVKMKEKGDIPEGYSVSREKKERFSLILESASTNQTSMYLCASSQGGGRNQPQHFGDGTRLSIL.

This rearrangement joins TRBV18 to TRBJ1-3; TRBD1 is a possible D gene (6 bases). The CDR3 extends over 15 amino acids. Deletions cut 2 bases from V and 3 bases from J, with 11 bases between. CDR1 KGHSH and CDR2 LQKENI come from the germline V gene. CDR3 loop: CASSPNLDSGNTIYF. The CDR3 bases are TGTGCCAGCTCACCAAACTTGGACAGTGGAAACACCATATATTTT.

V gene TRBV4-1 combines with J gene TRBJ2-5; D call uncertain. Per the germline V gene, CDR1 is MGHRA and CDR2 is YSYEKL. This CDR3 region has 14 residues. V gave up 8 bases and J gave up 2 bases, with 15 bases separating them. CDR3 residues: CASSRVPSQETQYF. The CDR3 DNA sequence: TGCGCCAGCTCCCGAGTTCCCTCTCAAGAGACCCAGTACTTC.